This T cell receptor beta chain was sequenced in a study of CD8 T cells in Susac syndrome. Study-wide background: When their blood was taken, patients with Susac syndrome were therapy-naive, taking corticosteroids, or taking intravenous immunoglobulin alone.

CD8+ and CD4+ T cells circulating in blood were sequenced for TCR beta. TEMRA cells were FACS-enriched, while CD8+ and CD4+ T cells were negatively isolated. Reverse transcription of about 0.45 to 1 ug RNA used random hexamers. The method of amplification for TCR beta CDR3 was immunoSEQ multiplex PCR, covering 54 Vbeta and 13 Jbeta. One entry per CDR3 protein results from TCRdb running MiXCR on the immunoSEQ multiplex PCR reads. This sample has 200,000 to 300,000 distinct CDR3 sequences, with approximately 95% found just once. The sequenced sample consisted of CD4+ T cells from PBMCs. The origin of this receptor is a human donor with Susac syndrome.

CDR3 in DNA: TGCAGTGCTCCAGGGCTAGAGGCTTTCTTT. Amino acids: CSAPGLEAFF. The rearrangement links TRBV20-1 to TRBJ1-1; D is possibly TRBD1 (5 bases). Trimming stripped 5 bases from V and 11 bases from J, with 12 bases between. The CDR3 has 10 residues. Per the germline V gene, CDR1 is DFQATT and CDR2 is SNEGSKA (reference sequence).